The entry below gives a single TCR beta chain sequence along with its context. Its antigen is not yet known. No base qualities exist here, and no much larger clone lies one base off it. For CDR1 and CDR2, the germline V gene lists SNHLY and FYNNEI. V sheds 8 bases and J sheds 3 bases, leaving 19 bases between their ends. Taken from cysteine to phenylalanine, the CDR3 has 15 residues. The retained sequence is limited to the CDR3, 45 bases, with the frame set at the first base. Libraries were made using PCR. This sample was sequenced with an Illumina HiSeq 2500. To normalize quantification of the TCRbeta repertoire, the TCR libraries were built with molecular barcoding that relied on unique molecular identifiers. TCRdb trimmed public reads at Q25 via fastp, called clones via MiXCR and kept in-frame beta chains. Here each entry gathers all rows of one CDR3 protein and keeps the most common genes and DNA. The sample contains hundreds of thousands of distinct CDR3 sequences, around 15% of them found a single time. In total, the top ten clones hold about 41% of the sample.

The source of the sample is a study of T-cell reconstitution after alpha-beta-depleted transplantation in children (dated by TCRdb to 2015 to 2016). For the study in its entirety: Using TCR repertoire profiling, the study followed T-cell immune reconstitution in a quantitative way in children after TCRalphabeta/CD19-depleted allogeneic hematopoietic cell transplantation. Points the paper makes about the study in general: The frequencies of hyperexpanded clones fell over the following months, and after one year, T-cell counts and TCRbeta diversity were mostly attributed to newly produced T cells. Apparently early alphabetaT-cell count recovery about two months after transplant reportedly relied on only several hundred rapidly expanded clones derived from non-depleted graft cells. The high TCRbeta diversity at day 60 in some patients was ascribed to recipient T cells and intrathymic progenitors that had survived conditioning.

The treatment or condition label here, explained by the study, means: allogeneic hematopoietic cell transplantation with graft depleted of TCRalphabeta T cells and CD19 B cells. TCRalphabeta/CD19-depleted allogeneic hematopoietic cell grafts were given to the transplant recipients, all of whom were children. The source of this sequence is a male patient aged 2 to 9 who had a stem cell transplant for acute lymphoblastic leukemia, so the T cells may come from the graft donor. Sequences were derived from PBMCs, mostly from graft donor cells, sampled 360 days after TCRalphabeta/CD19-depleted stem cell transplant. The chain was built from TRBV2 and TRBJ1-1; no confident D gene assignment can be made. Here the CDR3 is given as CASSGVLRGHTEAFF. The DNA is TGTGCCAGCTCCGGAGTACTCAGAGGACACACTGAAGCTTTCTTT.